A selection of T cell receptor beta chains follows, all from one sample in a study of blood T cell repertoires in COVID-19. Assay used: immunoSEQ multiplex PCR; TCRdb lists only in-frame clones, some missing. The sample lists approximately 190,000 clones, around nine tenths occurring once. Sequenced input: peripheral blood. The source of these receptors is a man aged 35 to 55 with active or convalescent COVID-19. Both conserved end residues are part of each CDR3. D genes are given only for firm matches. The size field is filled for only some rows; it gives once, few, many or a size class.

j_call | v_call | d_call | clone_size | cdr3_nt | cdr3_aa
TRBJ2-2 | TRBV5-1 | - | - | TGCGCCAGCTCGGGGTCTAGCGTTTTCTCCGGGGAGCTGTTTTTT | CASSGSSVFSGELFF
TRBJ2-5 | TRBV6-1 | - | - | TGTGCCAGCAATAACAATGGGCTCCACCAAGAGACCCAGTACTTC | CASNNNGLHQETQYF
TRBJ2-5 | TRBV29-1 | TRBD1 | - | TGCAGCGTTTACAGGGGGGAGACCCAGTACTTC | CSVYRGETQYF
TRBJ1-5 | TRBV2 | TRBD1 | - | TGTGCCAGCAGGGACAGGGGGAGCAATCAGCCCCAGCATTTT | CASRDRGSNQPQHF
TRBJ2-7 | TRBV30 | - | - | TGTGCCTGGAGTGCGGTAGCGAGGCAGTACTTC | CAWSAVARQYF
TRBJ2-2 | TRBV7-9 | TRBD2 | - | TGTGCCAGCCCCCTACCCGCGGCGGGAGTAGTTTCCGGGGAGCTGTTTTTT | CASPLPAAGVVSGELFF
TRBJ2-1 | TRBV27 | - | - | TGTGCCAGCAGTTTCCTTGCGGAACCTGCGCGGGGTGAGCAGTTCTTC | CASSFLAEPARGEQFF
TRBJ2-7 | TRBV4-1 | TRBD1 | - | TGCGCCAGCAGCCATAAGACAGGGGGCTACGAGCAGTACTTC | CASSHKTGGYEQYF
TRBJ2-1 | TRBV24-1 | TRBD1 | - | TGTGCCACCGGACAGGGTCCCAATGAGCAGTTCTTC | CATGQGPNEQFF
TRBJ1-2 | TRBV10-2 | - | - | TGCGCCAGCAGTCGTAACAGGGAATCTGACGGCTACACCTTC | CASSRNRESDGYTF
TRBJ1-4 | TRBV7-9 | - | few | TGTGCCAGCAGCCTCCGAGGGCGAACCCCCGCTAATGAAAAACTGTTTTTT | CASSLRGRTPANEKLFF
TRBJ1-1 | TRBV7-2 | - | - | TGTGCCAGCACCCTGGGGCACAGAGTAGATGAAGCTTTCTTT | CASTLGHRVDEAFF
TRBJ2-1 | TRBV5-5 | - | - | TGTGCCAGCAGCTTGCGTAGCCGACTAGCCTACAATGAGCAGTTCTTC | CASSLRSRLAYNEQFF
TRBJ2-5 | TRBV28 | - | - | TGTGCCAGCGGACCAGGGGAAGAGACCCAGTACTTC | CASGPGEETQYF
TRBJ1-5 | TRBV18 | - | once | TGTGCCAGCTCACCACTCTCTGGGGGGGATCAGCCCCAGCATTTT | CASSPLSGGDQPQHF
TRBJ1-5 | TRBV19 | TRBD1 | - | TGTGCCAGTAGTATAAAACGGACAGGGATGTATCAGCCCCAGCATTTT | CASSIKRTGMYQPQHF
TRBJ1-5 | TRBV12-3/TRBV12-4 | TRBD1 | - | TGTGCCAGCAGTCCGGACAGGGTACAGCCCCAGCATTTT | CASSPDRVQPQHF
TRBJ1-3 | TRBV30 | TRBD1 | - | TGTGCCTGGAGTGTACTCGGGACAGGCTCTGGAAACACCATATATTTT | CAWSVLGTGSGNTIYF
TRBJ1-1 | TRBV6-4 | TRBD1 | - | TGTGCCAGCAGCCTGGACAGGGGCACTGAAGCTTTCTTT | CASSLDRGTEAFF
TRBJ2-7 | TRBV19 | - | - | TGTGCCAGTAGTATTAGTGGACTGGAAACCTACGAGCAGTACTTC | CASSISGLETYEQYF
TRBJ2-7 | TRBV7-2 | - | - | TGTGCCAGCAGCCCACCCAGCTCCTACGAGCAGTACTTC | CASSPPSSYEQYF
TRBJ1-1 | TRBV27 | - | - | TGTGCCACCAGGGACTGGAACACTGAAGCTTTCTTT | CATRDWNTEAFF
TRBJ2-7 | TRBV7-2 | TRBD1 | - | TGTGCCAGCAGCTACGGACAGGGGCTCTACGAGCAGTACTTC | CASSYGQGLYEQYF
TRBJ2-5 | TRBV7-9 | - | - | TGTGCCAGCAGCTTAGTTTCGGGGGAAGAGACCCAGTACTTC | CASSLVSGEETQYF
TRBJ2-5 | TRBV5-6 | TRBD1 | - | TGTGCCAGCAGCTTAAGGACAGGGGAGACCCAGTACTTC | CASSLRTGETQYF
TRBJ2-3 | TRBV11-3 | TRBD2 | - | TGTGCCAGCAGCGGACCTGGGACTAGCGGGGACACAGATACGCAGTATTTT | CASSGPGTSGDTDTQYF
TRBJ2-2 | TRBV3-1/TRBV3-2 | TRBD2 | - | TGTGCCAGCAGCCCGAGCCGACTAGCGGAGAACACCGGGGAGCTGTTTTTT | CASSPSRLAENTGELFF
TRBJ1-1 | TRBV7-9 | TRBD1 | - | TGTGCCAGCAGCTTAGATAGGGGGCCTCTCATGAACACTGAAGCTTTCTTT | CASSLDRGPLMNTEAFF
TRBJ2-1 | TRBV29-1 | TRBD1 | once | TGCAGCGCAGAGGGACAGAAGCTTGTGAACAATGAGCAGTTCTTC | CSAEGQKLVNNEQFF
TRBJ1-1 | TRBV19 | - | - | TGTGCCAGTAGTATAGATCTCGGACACAAGAACACTGAAGCTTTCTTT | CASSIDLGHKNTEAFF
TRBJ2-1 | TRBV7-9 | - | - | TGTGCCAGCAGCTCCGGACAGCCTTATCTATCGTTTTGGAATGAGCAGTTCTTC | CASSSGQPYLSFWNEQFF
TRBJ1-2 | TRBV28 | TRBD1 | - | TGTGCCAGCAGTCTGACGGACAGGGGTCATGGCTACACCTTC | CASSLTDRGHGYTF
TRBJ2-1 | TRBV19 | - | - | TGTGCCAGTAACAGGGACATCTACTCCTACAATGAGCAGTTCTTC | CASNRDIYSYNEQFF
TRBJ2-3 | TRBV7-9 | TRBD2 | - | TGTGCCAGCAGCTTACGAATAGCGGGAGTAAAAGATACGCAGTATTTT | CASSLRIAGVKDTQYF
TRBJ2-7 | TRBV3-1/TRBV3-2 | TRBD1 | - | TGTGCCAGCAGCCAAGAGGTTGGAGGACAGGGGGCATTC | CASSQEVGGQGAF
TRBJ2-5 | TRBV5-4 | - | - | TGTGCCAGCAGCTTGGGAGCAGGGGACCAAGAGACCCAGTACTTC | CASSLGAGDQETQYF
TRBJ1-3 | TRBV6-1 | - | - | TGTGCCAGCAGTGAACAGATAATCTCTGGAAACACCATATATTTT | CASSEQIISGNTIYF